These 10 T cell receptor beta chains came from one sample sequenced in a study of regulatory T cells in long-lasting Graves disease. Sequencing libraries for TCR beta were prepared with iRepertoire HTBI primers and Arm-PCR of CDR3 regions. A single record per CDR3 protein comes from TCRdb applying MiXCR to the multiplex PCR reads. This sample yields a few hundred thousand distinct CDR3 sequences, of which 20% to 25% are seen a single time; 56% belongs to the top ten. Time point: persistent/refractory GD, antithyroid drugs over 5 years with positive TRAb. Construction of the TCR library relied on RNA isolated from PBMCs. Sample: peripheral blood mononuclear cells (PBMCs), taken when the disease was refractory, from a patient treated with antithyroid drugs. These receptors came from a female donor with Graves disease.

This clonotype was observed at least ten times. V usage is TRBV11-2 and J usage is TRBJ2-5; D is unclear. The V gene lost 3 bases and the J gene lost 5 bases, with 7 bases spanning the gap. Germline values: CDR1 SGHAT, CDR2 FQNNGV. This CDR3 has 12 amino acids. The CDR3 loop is CASSFMGETQYF. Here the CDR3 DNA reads TGTGCCAGCAGCTTTATGGGGGAGACCCAGTACTTC.

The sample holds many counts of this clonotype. In DNA form, the CDR3 reads TGTGCCAGCAGCTTGGCCGGGACAGGGAATCAGCCCCAGCATTTT. Translation: CASSLAGTGNQPQHF. This chain links TRBV5-6 with TRBJ1-5; 9 bases map to TRBD1. The germline V gene encodes CDR1 SGHDT and CDR2 YYEEEE. The CDR3 runs to 15 residues. J was trimmed by 4 bases and V by 0 bases; bases with no gene match: 2.

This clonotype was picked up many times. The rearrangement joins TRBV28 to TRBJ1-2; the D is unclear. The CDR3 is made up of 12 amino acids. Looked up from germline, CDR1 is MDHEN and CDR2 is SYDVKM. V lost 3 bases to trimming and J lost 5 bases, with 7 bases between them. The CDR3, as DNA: TGTGCCAGCAGTTTTAGAGAGTATGGCTACACCTTC. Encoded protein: CASSFREYGYTF.

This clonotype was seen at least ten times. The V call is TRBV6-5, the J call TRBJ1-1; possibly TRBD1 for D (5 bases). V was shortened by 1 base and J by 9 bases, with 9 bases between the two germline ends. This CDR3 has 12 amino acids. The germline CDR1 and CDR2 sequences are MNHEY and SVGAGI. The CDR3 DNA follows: TGTGCCAGCAGTTACTACCAGGGCAAAGCTTTCTTT. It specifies CASSYYQGKAFF.

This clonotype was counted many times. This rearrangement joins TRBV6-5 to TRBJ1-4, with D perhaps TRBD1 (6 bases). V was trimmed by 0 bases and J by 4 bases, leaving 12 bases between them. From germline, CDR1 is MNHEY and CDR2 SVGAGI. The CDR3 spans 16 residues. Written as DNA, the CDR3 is TGTGCCAGCAGTTACTCTGGGGGCAGGAATAATGAAAAACTGTTTTTT. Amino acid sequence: CASSYSGGRNNEKLFF.

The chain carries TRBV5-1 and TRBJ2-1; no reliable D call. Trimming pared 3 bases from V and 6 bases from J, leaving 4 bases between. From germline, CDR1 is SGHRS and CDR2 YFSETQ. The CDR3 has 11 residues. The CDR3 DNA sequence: TGCGCCAGCAGCTGGAGCAATGAGCAGTTCTTC. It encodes CASSWSNEQFF.

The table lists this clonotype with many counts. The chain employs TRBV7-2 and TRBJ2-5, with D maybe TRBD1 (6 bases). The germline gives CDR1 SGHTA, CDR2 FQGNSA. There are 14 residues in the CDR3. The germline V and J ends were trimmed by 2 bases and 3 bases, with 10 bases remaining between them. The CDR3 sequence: CASSLTGTKETQYF. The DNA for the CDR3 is TGTGCCAGCAGCTTAACCGGGACAAAAGAGACCCAGTACTTC. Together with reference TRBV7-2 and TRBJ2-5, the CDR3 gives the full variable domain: GAGVSQSPSNKVTEKGKDVELRCDPISGHTALYWYRQSLGQGLEFLIYFQGNSAPDKSGLPSDRFSAERTGGSVSTLTIQRTQQEDSAVYLCASSLTGTKETQYFGPGTRLLVL.

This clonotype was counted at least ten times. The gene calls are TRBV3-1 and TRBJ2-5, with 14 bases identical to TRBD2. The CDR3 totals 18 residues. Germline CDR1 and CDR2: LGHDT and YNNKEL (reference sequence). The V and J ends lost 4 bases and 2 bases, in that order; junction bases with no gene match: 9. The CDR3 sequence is CASSRGTSGRERQETQYF. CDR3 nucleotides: TGTGCCAGCAGCCGAGGGACTAGCGGGAGAGAGCGGCAAGAGACCCAGTACTTC.

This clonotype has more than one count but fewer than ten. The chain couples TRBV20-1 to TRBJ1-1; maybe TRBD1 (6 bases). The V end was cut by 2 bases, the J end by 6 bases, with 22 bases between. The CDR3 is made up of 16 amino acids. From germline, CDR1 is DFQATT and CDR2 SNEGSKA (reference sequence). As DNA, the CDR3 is TGCAGTGCTAGACAGTTGGAGCTGGGGGCTTCGGCTGAAGCTTTCTTT. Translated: CSARQLELGASAEAFF.

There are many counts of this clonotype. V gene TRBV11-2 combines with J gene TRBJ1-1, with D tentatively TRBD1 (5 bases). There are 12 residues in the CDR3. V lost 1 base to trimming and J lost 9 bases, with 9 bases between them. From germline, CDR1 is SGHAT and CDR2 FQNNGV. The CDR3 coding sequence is TGTGCCAGCAGCTTAGTAGGGGTGAAAGCTTTCTTT. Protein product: CASSLVGVKAFF.